Listed below are T cell receptor beta chains from one sample, sequenced in a study of T cell changes during pregnancy in multiple sclerosis. The repertoire was sequenced with immunoSEQ multiplex PCR; TCRdb's copy has only in-frame clones and lacks some. Of about 59,000 clones listed, roughly 91% are singletons. Sequences were derived from peripheral blood, sampled in the third trimester of pregnancy. The receptors here all came from a female donor in good health, enrolled as a control in a pregnancy study. Both conserved end residues are part of each CDR3. D genes are given only for firm matches. Not all rows give a size; the values are once, few, many and, for expanded clones, a class.

J gene,D gene,V gene,clone size,CDR3 protein
TRBJ2-4,TRBD2,TRBV5-8,-,CASSLGTGGAKNIQYF
TRBJ2-3,TRBD2,TRBV19,-,CASENAGGLNTQYF
TRBJ1-3,-,TRBV5-1,-,CASSRSSGRSGNTIYF
TRBJ2-6,TRBD1,TRBV2,-,CASRVDRGAGANVLTF
TRBJ1-5,TRBD1,TRBV2,-,CASSVPLGQGTHQPQHF
TRBJ2-1,TRBD2,TRBV30,-,CAWSPGASGGNEQFF
TRBJ1-3,-,TRBV9,-,CASSVVPGAGNTIYF
TRBJ1-5,TRBD1,TRBV6-1,-,CASSPQGVRQPQHF
TRBJ2-3,-,TRBV6-1,once,CASSEAAVYTQYF
TRBJ1-1,-,TRBV30,-,CAWRYLGGTEAFF
TRBJ1-6,-,TRBV14,once,CASSRSGGGVNNSPLHF
TRBJ2-1,-,TRBV2,once,CASSGYNEQFF
TRBJ2-3,TRBD2,TRBV19,-,CASSDQLADFTDTQYF
TRBJ1-3,TRBD1,TRBV7-2,-,CASSWTGSSGNTIYF
TRBJ1-5,-,TRBV4-1,-,CASSQRSLEPQHF
TRBJ1-2,-,TRBV30,-,CAWSVNTNYGYTF
TRBJ1-2,-,TRBV7-2,few,CASSPAGRAYGYTF
TRBJ1-6,-,TRBV30,-,CAWSVTGSSGNSPLHF
TRBJ1-1,-,TRBV6-6,-,CATLPPGGSEAFF
TRBJ2-7,TRBD1,TRBV19,-,CASSLGWDSNYEQYF
TRBJ2-5,TRBD2,TRBV5-1,-,CASSLAGTKETQYF
TRBJ2-1,-,TRBV12-1,-,CASSFRPAGPYYNEQFF
TRBJ2-7,TRBD1,TRBV28,once,CASIDRGGLYEQYF
TRBJ2-1,TRBD2,TRBV30,-,CACLAGGLNEQFF
TRBJ2-7,TRBD2,TRBV5-4,once,CASSFSGGAREQYF
TRBJ2-4,-,TRBV10-2,-,CASSDQGGKNIQYF
TRBJ2-7,-,TRBV19,-,CASISPGHPYEQYF
TRBJ2-7,-,TRBV28,-,CASSRGISYEQYF
TRBJ2-2,-,TRBV19,-,CASSSTGHKNTGELFF
TRBJ1-5,-,TRBV6-6,-,CASQEGVQPQHF
TRBJ2-4,TRBD2,TRBV7-2,-,CASSLREPGNIQYF
TRBJ2-3,TRBD2,TRBV25-1,-,CASSDPSGRGADTQYF
TRBJ1-2,-,TRBV10-3,-,CAISEIGPSNYGYTF
TRBJ1-5,-,TRBV4-3,-,CASSQEVGGSQPQHF
TRBJ2-5,-,TRBV6-1,-,CASGRQHQETQYF
TRBJ2-7,TRBD1,TRBV27,-,CASRGGTGWRHEQYF
TRBJ2-1,-,TRBV6-5,-,CASRPQGIGEQFF
TRBJ2-5,TRBD2,TRBV29-1,once,CSVAVGLARQETQYF
TRBJ1-5,-,TRBV6-1,-,CASSEDSNSNQPQHF
TRBJ2-7,TRBD1,TRBV29-1,-,CSVEDRDSYSYEQYF
TRBJ2-7,-,TRBV6-6,-,CASSYPEQGGEQYF
TRBJ1-2,TRBD1,TRBV10-3,-,CATNDRVLNYGYTF
TRBJ1-2,TRBD1,TRBV11-2,-,CASSYGTGGVYGYTF